The T cell receptor (beta chain) described here comes from a study of T cell repertoires in cytomegalovirus infection. Study at large: Public TCR beta signature analysis indicated the presence of both CMV infection and matching HLA type. Findings and limits, study-wide: Dominant in the ex vivo response were TCR beta clonotypes restricted by HLA-C and specific for CMV.

Between the trimmed V and J ends, which lost 0 bases and 3 bases, there was a span of 12 bases. In germline, CDR1 is SGHDN, CDR2 FVKESK. This CDR3 has 15 residues. Note on this clonotype: Its target is unknown.

MiXCR, applied by TCRdb to the reads, yields one record per CDR3 protein. The table records approximately 990,000 distinct CDR3 sequences, 31% of them present only once. This chain joins TRBV14 and TRBJ2-7; D may be TRBD2 (5 bases). Material: cultured CD8+ T cells from PBMCs, obtained from culture after CMV antigen stimulation. The TCR was taken from a human donor in good health (CMV status not recorded). Some clones in this sample may be carry-over from other donors' samples. Here the CDR3 reads CASSQDRGSVYEQYF. The CDR3 DNA follows: TGTGCCAGCAGCCAAGATCGCGGGTCCGTCTACGAGCAGTACTTC.